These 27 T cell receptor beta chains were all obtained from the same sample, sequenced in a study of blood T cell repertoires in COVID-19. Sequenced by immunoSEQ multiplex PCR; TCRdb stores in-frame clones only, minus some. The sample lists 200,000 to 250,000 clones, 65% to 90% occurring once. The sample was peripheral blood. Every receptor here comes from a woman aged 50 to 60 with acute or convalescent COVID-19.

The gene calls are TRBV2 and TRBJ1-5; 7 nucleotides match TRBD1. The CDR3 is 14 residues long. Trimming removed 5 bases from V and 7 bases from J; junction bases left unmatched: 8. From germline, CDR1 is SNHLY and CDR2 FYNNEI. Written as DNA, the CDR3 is TGTGCCAGCAGTACTGACAGGGTCAACCAGCCCCAGCATTTT. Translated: CASSTDRVNQPQHF. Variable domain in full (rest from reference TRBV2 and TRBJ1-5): EPEVTQTPSHQVTQMGQEVILRCVPISNHLYFYWYRQILGQKVEFLVSFYNNEISEKSEIFDDQFSVERPDGSNFTLKIRSTKLEDSAMYFCASSTDRVNQPQHFGDGTRLSIL.

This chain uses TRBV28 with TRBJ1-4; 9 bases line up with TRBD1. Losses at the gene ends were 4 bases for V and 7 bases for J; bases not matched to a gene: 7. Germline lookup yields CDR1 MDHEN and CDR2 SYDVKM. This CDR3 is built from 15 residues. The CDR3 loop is CASSSGDRVFEKLFF. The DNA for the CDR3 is TGTGCCAGCAGTTCCGGGGACAGGGTCTTTGAAAAACTGTTTTTT.

The DNA for the CDR3 is TGTGCCAGCAGTGTCCCTCGGGCGGGTTCACCCCTCCACTTT. Amino acids: CASSVPRAGSPLHF. The chain links TRBV28 to TRBJ1-6; D is unclear. The CDR3 consists of 14 residues. Trimming took off 5 bases at V and 9 bases at J, with 14 bases between the two ends. Germline lookup yields CDR1 MDHEN and CDR2 SYDVKM.

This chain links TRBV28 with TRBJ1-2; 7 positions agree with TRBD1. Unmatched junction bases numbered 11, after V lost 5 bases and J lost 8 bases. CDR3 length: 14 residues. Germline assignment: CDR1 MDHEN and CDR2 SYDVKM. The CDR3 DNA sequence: TGTGCCAGCAGTCCGCCAGACAGGGTCGACGGCTACACCTTC. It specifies CASSPPDRVDGYTF.

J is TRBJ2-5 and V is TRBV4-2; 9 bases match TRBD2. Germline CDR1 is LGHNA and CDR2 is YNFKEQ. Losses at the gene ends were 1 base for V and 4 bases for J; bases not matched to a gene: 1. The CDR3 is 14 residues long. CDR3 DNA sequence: TGTGCCAGCAGCCAAGGTAGCGGGAGAGAGACCCAGTACTTC. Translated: CASSQGSGRETQYF.

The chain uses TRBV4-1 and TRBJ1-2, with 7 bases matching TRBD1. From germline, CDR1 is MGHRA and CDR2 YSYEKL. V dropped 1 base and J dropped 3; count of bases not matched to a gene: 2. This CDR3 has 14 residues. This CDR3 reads CASSQAGQHYGYTF. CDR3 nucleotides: TGCGCCAGCAGCCAAGCGGGACAGCACTATGGCTACACCTTC.

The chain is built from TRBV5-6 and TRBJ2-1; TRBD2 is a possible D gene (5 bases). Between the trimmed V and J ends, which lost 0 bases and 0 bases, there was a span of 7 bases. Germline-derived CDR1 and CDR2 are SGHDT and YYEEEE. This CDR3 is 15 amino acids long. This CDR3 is CASSLAGVSYNEQFF. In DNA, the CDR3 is TGTGCCAGCAGCTTGGCCGGGGTCTCCTACAATGAGCAGTTCTTC.

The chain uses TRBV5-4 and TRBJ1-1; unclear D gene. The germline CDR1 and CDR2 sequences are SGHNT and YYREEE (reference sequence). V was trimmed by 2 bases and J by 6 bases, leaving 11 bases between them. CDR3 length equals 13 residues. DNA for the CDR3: TGTGCCAGCAGCTTAGAGCCAATGGCTGAAGCTTTCTTT. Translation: CASSLEPMAEAFF.

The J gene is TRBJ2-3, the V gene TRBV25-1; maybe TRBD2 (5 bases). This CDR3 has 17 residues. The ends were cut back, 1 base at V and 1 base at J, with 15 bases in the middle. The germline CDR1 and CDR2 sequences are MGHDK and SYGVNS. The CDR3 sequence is CASSESRASLGTDTQYF. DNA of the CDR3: TGTGCCAGCAGTGAATCGCGGGCATCGCTAGGCACAGATACGCAGTATTTT.

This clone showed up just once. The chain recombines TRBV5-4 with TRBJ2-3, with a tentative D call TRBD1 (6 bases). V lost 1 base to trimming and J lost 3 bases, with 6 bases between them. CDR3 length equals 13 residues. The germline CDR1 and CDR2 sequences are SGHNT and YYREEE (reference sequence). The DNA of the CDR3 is TGTGCCAGCAGCTTGAGGGGGACAGATACGCAGTATTTT. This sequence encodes CASSLRGTDTQYF.

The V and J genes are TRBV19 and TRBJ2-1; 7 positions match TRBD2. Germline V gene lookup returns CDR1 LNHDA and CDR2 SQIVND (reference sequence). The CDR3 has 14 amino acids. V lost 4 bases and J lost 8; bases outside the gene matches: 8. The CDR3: CASSTQRESHEQFF. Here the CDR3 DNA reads TGTGCCAGTAGTACCCAGCGGGAATCCCATGAGCAGTTCTTC.

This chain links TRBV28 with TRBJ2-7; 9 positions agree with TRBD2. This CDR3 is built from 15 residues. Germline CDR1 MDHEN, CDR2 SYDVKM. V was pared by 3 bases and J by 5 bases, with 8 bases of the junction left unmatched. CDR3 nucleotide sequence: TGTGCCAGCAGTTTGTTGGCGGGGGGGCGGCACGAGCAGTACTTC. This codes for CASSLLAGGRHEQYF.

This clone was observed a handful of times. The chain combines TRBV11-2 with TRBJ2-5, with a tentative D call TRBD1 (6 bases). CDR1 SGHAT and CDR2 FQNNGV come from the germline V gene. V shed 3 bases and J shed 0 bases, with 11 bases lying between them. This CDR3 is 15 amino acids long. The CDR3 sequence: CASSFTGINQETQYF. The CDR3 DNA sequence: TGTGCCAGCAGCTTTACAGGGATTAACCAAGAGACCCAGTACTTC.

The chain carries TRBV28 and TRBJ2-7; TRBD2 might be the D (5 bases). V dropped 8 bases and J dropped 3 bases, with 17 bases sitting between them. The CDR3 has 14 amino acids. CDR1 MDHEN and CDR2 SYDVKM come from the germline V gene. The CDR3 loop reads CASEGGQWNYEQYF. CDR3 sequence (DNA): TGTGCCAGCGAGGGCGGTCAGTGGAACTACGAGCAGTACTTC. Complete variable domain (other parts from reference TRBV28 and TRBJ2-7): DVKVTQSSRYLVKRTGEKVFLECVQDMDHENMFWYRQDPGLGLRLIYFSYDVKMKEKGDIPEGYSVSREKKERFSLILESASTNQTSMYLCASEGGQWNYEQYFGPGTRLTVT.

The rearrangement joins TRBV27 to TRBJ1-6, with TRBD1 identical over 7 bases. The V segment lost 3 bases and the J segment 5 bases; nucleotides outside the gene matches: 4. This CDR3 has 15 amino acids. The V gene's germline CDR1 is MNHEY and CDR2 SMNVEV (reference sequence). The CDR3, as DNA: TGTGCCAGCAGTTTCTCGACAGGGAATAATTCACCCCTCCACTTT. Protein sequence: CASSFSTGNNSPLHF.

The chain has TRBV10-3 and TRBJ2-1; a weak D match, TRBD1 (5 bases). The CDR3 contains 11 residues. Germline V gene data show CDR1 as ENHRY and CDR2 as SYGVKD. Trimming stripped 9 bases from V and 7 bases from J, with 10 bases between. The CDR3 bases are TGTGCCATTCAGGGAAATAATGAGCAGTTCTTC. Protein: CAIQGNNEQFF.

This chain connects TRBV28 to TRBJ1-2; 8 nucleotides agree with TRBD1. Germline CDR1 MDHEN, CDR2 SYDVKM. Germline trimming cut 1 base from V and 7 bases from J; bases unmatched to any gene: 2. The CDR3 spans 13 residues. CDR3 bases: TGTGCCAGCAGTTTATTGACAGGGGTTGGCTACACCTTC. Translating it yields CASSLLTGVGYTF.

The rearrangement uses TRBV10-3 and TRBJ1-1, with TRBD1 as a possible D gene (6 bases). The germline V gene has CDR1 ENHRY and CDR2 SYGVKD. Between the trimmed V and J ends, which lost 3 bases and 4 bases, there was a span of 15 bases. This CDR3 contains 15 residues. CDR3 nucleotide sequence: TGTGCCATCAGTGATCTCCAGGGGATGGGCACTGAAGCTTTCTTT. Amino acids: CAISDLQGMGTEAFF.

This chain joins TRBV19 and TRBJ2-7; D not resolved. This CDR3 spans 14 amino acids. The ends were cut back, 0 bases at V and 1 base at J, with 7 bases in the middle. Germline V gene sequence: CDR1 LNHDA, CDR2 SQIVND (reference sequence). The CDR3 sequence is CASSIDHESYEQYF. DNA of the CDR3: TGTGCCAGTAGTATAGATCACGAGTCCTACGAGCAGTACTTC.

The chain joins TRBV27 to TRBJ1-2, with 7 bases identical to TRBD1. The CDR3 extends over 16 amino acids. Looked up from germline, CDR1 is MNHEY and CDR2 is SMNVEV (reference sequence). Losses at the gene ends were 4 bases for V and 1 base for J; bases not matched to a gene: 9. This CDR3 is CASSSARDSYNYGYTF. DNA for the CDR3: TGTGCCAGCAGTTCGGCTCGGGACAGCTATAACTATGGCTACACCTTC.

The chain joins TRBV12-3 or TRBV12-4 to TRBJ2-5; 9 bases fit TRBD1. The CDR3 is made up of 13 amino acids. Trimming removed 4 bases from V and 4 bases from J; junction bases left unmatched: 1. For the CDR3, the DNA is TGTGCCAGCAGTTGGGGACAGGGAGAGACCCAGTACTTC. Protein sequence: CASSWGQGETQYF.

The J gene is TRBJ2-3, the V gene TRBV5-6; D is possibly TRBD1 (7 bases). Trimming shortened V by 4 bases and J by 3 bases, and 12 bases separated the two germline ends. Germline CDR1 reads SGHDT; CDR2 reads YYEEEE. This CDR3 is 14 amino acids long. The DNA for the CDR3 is TGTGCCAGCAGCAGCGCAGGGGGGACAGATACGCAGTATTTT. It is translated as CASSSAGGTDTQYF.

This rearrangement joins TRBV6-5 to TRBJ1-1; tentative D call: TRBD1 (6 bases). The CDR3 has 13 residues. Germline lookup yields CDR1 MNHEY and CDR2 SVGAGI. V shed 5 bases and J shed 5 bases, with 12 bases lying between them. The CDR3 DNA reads TGTGCCAGCAGTAACAGGGAGGGGACTGAAGCTTTCTTT. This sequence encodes CASSNREGTEAFF.

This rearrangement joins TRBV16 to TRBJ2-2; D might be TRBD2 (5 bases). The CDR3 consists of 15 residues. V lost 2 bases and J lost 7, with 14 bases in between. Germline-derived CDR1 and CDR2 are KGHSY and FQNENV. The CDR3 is CASSQTRTAGGELFF. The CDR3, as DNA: TGTGCCAGCAGCCAAACACGGACTGCCGGCGGGGAGCTGTTTTTT.

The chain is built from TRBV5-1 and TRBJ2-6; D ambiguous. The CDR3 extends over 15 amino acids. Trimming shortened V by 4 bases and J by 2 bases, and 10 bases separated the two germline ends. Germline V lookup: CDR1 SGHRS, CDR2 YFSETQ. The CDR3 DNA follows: TGCGCCAGCAGCCTTACAGTTACTGGGGCCAACGTCCTGACTTTC. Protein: CASSLTVTGANVLTF.

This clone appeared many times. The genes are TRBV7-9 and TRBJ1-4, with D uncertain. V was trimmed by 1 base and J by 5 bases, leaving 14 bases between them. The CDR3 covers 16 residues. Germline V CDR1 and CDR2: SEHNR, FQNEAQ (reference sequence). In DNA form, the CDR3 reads TGTGCCAGCAGCTTAGGGTCGGGAGGGATCAATGAAAAACTGTTTTTT. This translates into CASSLGSGGINEKLFF.

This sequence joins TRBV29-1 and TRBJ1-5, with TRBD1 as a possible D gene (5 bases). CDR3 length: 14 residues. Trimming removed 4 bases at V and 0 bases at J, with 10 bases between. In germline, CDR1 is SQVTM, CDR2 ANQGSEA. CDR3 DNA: TGCAGCGTTGGGGGCGCTTATAGCAATCAGCCCCAGCATTTT. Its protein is CSVGGAYSNQPQHF.